Here is one TCR beta chain with its context. This clone was picked up one time. Its target antigen remains unknown. It has no much larger one-base neighbor in the sample; base qualities were not kept. The immunoSEQ Assay, a bias-controlled multiplex PCR, was used to amplify TCRbeta CDR3 regions from genomic DNA. The authors' pipeline ran thus. The number of nucleated cells in each sample was estimated by amplification of reference gene primers within the assay. To quantify the absolute abundance of each unique TCRbeta CDR3 rearrangement, sequence reads were collapsed and filtered. For each sample, productive Simpson clonality was calculated by taking the square root of Simpson's diversity index across productive rearrangements. TCRdb retrieved this table from immuneACCESS and kept in-frame rearrangements only. Not all clones are present; in checked studies, unresolved V genes account for under half, and no reason is known for the remainder. V, J and clone size derive from that table, while D and trimming were established from the DNA sequence. This sample holds 190,000 or so clones; 65% to 85% were observed only once. The ten largest clonotypes hold over 6.5% of the sample.

This record belongs to a study of blood T cell repertoires in COVID-19 (TCRdb year 2020). About the investigation overall: Collaborator samples came from the United States, Italy and Spain and covered acute and convalescent phases of COVID-19. The repertoires were made available in a free public database intended to serve as a resource for research on the immune response to SARS-CoV-2. Nearly every sample came with metadata listing a de-identified subject ID, COVID-19 status, age in years and sex. The samples were drawn from two sources: the first 160 participants of the ongoing ImmuneRACE study, and some 1,300 subjects contributed by 6 global collaborators. Where available, HLA class I and class II types were obtained from metadata supplied by the sample provider rather than from assay-based typing. The prospective study material was composed of cDNA or gDNA derived from T cells, B-cell-depleted T cells, or PBMCs. Deeply sampled blood TCRbeta repertoires from subjects exposed to, actively infected with, or recovered from COVID-19 were included in the dataset.

The germline V gene supplies CDR1 SGHDN and CDR2 FVKESK. Germline trimming: 3 bases from V, 4 bases from J; junction bases outside gene matches: 9. From the cysteine up to the phenylalanine, the CDR3 has a length of 16 residues. The CDR3 DNA has 48 bases and is translated from base 1. Summary of the overall study and its limitations: How much clinical and demographic metadata was included differed by source and by participant, and the metadata was provided uncurated.

Participants in the prospective study were enrolled through a virtual design, were aged roughly 18 to 90 years, and lived in 24 United States geographic areas. In the prospective study, participants were assigned to cohorts based on the clinical history participants reported in a screening survey and a study questionnaire. Recovered participants in ImmuneRACE Cohort 3 were defined as having two consecutive negative NP/OP PCR tests, clearance from a healthcare professional, or resolution of symptoms. Mobile phlebotomists in the prospective study collected whole blood, serum and a nasopharyngeal or oropharyngeal swab from every participant. Prospective study participants could optionally give additional blood draws and questionnaires over an approximately 2-month period. Prospective study blood samples were shipped either frozen or at room temperature before DNA extraction.

This chain joins TRBV14 to TRBJ2-3, and 8 junction bases match TRBD2. The specimen sequenced was PBMCs or T cells enriched from blood (not recorded which). This receptor was identified in a man between 35 and 55 years old who had recovered from COVID-19. The CDR3 has the sequence CASSQLAGLLADTQYF. In nucleotides, the sequence is TGTGCCAGCAGCCAGCTAGCGGGTCTGCTTGCAGATACGCAGTATTTT.